This entry describes one T cell receptor (beta chain). It has no known antigen specificity. No base-level quality is on record; no much larger clone is a single base apart. The entire amount of isolated RNA was reverse transcribed using the High Capacity cDNA Reverse Transcription Kit, so the sequenced TCRB transcripts were expressed ones. Naive, central memory and regulatory T cell samples underwent deep immunoSEQ sequencing, averaging approximately 3.3 million total reads per sample. Sorted cells were lysed in RLT buffer, and RNA was extracted using DNase-treated RNeasy Micro or Mini kits according to cell number. To prevent cross-contamination, every cell subset was processed on its own, while patient and healthy donor samples were processed together. The immunoSEQ multiplex PCR was used to amplify TCRB sequences from cDNA, generating 87-bp fragments that spanned the CDR3 region. Amplicons were sequenced on the Illumina HiSeq platform. Processing in the source paper ran as follows. Synthetic template baselines were used to correct PCR bias computationally, reads within Hamming distance 2 were collapsed together, and singletons that could not be merged were discarded. By aligning reads against IMGT, V, D and J genes, CDR3 length, and insertions or deletions at six rearrangement sites were assigned. Clonotype counts were normalized to sorted cell number within each subset before computing true diversity and Gini coefficients with the tcR R package. The overlap coefficient, calculated on TCRB nucleotide sequences, was used to quantify repertoire sharing. As a proxy for the pre-selection repertoire, out-of-frame TCRB sequences from naive cells were analyzed. Imported from immuneACCESS, the table was reduced by TCRdb to in-frame sequences with V and J called. These copies leave out some clones; in studies compared against another copy, an unresolved V gene accounts for under half, and the cause of the remainder is not known. D and trimming come from the DNA, and the V and J calls and clone size come from that table. The sample table lists about 160,000 clones, 63% of them with a count of one. Of the sample, 0.08% to 0.095% falls within the top ten clones.

The sample comes from a study of beta chain features in type 1 diabetes (dated by TCRdb to the late 2010s). Context from the whole study: Patients and healthy donors did not differ in mean age, gender distribution, total cell number or subset yield. The study compared the TCRB repertoires of sorted circulating CD4+ T cell subsets in recently diagnosed type 1 diabetes patients with those in matched healthy donors. A total of about 100 million sorted cells were examined across all samples, and RNA yield correlated strongly with the number of cells per subset. Naive and central memory subsets were obtained from all 30 or so donors, but regulatory and stem cell-like memory subsets were isolated from only 8 patients and about 8 healthy donors.

The germline V gene (reference sequence) yields PRHDT for CDR1 and FYEKMQ for CDR2. Trimming costs V 1 base and J 1 base, and their ends lie 10 bases apart. Measured from the cysteine to the phenylalanine, the CDR3 is 15 residues long. Kept here is only the CDR3 DNA, which spans 45 bases and is read in frame from base 1. From each donor, a single peripheral blood sample of approximately 110 mL on average was drawn into heparinised tubes. A BD FACSAria II and a panel including CD45RO, CCR7, CD25, CD127, CD95 and CD27 were used to sort naive, central memory, regulatory and stem cell-like memory CD4+ T cells. Purity was above 95% for every sorted population. PBMCs were isolated immediately by Lymphoprep density gradient centrifugation and stained directly without culture. To minimize batch effects, samples were stained and sorted in pairs, one healthy donor with one patient per experiment. The full study reports these points: PCR might favor shorter templates, but patient and control samples were amplified and corrected together, so any skew would affect both groups equally. Because cDNA rather than genomic DNA was sequenced, highly expressing activated cells could have been over-represented, although no difference in activation and CD3 levels was found between groups. Naive, central memory and regulatory TCRB repertoires appeared more similar among patients than among healthy donors. Type 1 diabetes patients showed a moderate but significant shortening of TCRB CDR3 length in all four CD4+ subsets. Patients with type 1 diabetes made fewer insertions and deleted more nucleotides at VDJ recombination sites, implying thymic rearrangement abnormalities. Because small numbers of individuals were included in the HLA sub-analyses, any influence of HLA type on TCRB rearrangement was left unresolved.

Source material: naive CD4+ T cells from blood. Reading the label with the study, this specimen's cell subset or site is: true naive CD4+ T cells. The receptor comes from a man aged 25 to 45 with type 1 diabetes. The sequence is built from TRBV13 and TRBJ1-2; no confident D gene assignment can be made. The DNA reads TGTGCCAGCAGCTTAGCCGACCGTTATAACTATGGCTACACCTTC. Translated, it gives CASSLADRYNYGYTF.